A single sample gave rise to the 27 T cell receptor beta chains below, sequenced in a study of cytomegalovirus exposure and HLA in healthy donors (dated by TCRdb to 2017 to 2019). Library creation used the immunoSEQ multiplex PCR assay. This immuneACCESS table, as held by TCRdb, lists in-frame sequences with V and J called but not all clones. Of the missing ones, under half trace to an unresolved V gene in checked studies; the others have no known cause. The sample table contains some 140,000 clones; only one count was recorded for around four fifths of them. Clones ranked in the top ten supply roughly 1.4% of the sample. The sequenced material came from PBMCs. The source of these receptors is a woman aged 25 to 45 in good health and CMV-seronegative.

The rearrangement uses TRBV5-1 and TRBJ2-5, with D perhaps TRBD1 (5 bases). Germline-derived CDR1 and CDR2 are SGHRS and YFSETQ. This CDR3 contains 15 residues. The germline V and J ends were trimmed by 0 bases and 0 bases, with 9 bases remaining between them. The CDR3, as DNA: TGCGCCAGCAGCTTGGGGGGCAGCTACCAAGAGACCCAGTACTTC. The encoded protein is CASSLGGSYQETQYF.

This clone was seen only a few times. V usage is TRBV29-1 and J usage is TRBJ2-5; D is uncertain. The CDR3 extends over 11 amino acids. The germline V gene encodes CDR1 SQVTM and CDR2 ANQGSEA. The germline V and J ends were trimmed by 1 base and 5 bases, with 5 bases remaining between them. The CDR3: CSVEVRETQYF. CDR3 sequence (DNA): TGCAGCGTTGAAGTCAGGGAGACCCAGTACTTC.

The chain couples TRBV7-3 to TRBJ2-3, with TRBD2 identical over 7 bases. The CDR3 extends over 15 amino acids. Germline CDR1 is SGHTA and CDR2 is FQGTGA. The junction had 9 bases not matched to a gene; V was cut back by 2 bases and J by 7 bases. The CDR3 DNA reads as TGTGCCAGCAGCTTAGGGCTTAGCGGGCCAAATACGCAGTATTTT. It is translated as CASSLGLSGPNTQYF.

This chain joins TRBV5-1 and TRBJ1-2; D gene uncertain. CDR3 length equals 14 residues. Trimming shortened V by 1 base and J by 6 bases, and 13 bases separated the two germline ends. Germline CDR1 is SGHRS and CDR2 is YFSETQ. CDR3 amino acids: CASSLSGFKDGYTF. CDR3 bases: TGCGCCAGCAGCTTGAGCGGGTTTAAGGATGGCTACACCTTC.

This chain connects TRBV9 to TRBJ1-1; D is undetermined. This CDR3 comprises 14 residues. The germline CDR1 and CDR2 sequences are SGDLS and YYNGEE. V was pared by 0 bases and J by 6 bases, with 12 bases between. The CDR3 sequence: CASSVAGRNPEAFF. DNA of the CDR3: TGTGCCAGCAGCGTAGCAGGCAGGAATCCTGAAGCTTTCTTT.

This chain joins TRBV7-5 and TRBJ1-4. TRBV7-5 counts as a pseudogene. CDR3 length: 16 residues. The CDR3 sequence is CARSPRRPPRHEKLFF. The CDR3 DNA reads TGTGCCAGAAGCCCGCGGAGACCCCCCCGACATGAAAAACTGTTTTTT.

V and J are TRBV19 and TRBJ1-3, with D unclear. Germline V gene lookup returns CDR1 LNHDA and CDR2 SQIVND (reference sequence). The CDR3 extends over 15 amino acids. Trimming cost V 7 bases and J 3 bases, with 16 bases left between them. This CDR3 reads CASILSPMFGNTIYF. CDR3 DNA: TGTGCCAGTATTTTGAGCCCGATGTTTGGAAACACCATATATTTT. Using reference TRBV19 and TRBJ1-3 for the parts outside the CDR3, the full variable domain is DGGITQSPKYLFRKEGQNVTLSCEQNLNHDAMYWYRQDPGQGLRLIYYSQIVNDFQKGDIAEGYSVSREKKESFPLTVTSAQKNPTAFYLCASILSPMFGNTIYFGEGSWLTVV.

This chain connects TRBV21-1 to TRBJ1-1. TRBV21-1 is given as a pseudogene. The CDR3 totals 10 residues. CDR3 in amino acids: CANKNTEAFF. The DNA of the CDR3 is TGTGCCAATAAGAACACTGAAGCTTTCTTT.

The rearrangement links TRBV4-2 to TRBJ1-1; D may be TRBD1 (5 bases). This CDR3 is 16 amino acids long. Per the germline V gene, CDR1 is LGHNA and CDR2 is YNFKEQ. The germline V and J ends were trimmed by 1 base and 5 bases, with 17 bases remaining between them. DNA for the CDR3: TGTGCCAGCAGCCAAGCTGGCCCCCAGGGTGGAACTGAAGCTTTCTTT. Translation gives CASSQAGPQGGTEAFF.

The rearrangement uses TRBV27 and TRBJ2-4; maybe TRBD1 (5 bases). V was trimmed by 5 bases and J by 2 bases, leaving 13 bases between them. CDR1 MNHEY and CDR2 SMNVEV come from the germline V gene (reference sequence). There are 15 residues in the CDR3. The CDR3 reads CASSLSAGSKNIQYF. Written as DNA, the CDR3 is TGTGCCAGCAGTCTCTCCGCAGGGTCCAAAAACATTCAGTACTTC.

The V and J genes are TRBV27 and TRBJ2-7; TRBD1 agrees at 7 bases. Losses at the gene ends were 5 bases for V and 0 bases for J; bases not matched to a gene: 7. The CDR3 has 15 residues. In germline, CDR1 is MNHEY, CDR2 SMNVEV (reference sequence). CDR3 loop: CASSLNRDSSYEQYF. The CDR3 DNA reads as TGTGCCAGCAGTCTCAACCGGGACAGCTCCTACGAGCAGTACTTC.

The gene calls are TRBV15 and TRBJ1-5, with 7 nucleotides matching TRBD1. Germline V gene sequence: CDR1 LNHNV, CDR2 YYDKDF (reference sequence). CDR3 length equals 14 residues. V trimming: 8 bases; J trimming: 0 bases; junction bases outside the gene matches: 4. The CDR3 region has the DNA TGTGCCACCCGGGACAGTTATAGCAATCAGCCCCAGCATTTT. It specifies CATRDSYSNQPQHF.

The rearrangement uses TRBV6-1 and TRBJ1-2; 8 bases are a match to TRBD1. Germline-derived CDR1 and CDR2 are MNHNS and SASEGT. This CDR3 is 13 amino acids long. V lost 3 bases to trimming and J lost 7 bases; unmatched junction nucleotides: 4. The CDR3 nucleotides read TGTGCCAGCAGTGACGTGGGGACAGGTGGCTACACCTTC. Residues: CASSDVGTGGYTF.

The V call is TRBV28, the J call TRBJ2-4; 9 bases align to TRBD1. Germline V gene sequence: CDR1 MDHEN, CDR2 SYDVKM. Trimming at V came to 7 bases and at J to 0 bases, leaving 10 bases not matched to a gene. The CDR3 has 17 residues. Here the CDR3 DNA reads TGTGCCAGCATTCCCGCGGGACAGGGTCTAGCCAAAAACATTCAGTACTTC. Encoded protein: CASIPAGQGLAKNIQYF. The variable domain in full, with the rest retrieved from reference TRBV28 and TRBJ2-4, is DVKVTQSSRYLVKRTGEKVFLECVQDMDHENMFWYRQDPGLGLRLIYFSYDVKMKEKGDIPEGYSVSREKKERFSLILESASTNQTSMYLCASIPAGQGLAKNIQYFGAGTRLSVL.

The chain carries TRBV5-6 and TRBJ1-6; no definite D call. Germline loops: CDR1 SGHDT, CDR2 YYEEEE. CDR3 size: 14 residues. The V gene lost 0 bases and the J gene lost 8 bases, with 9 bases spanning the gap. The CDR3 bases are TGTGCCAGCAGCTTGGTCGGCAGGTATTCACCCCTCCACTTT. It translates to CASSLVGRYSPLHF.

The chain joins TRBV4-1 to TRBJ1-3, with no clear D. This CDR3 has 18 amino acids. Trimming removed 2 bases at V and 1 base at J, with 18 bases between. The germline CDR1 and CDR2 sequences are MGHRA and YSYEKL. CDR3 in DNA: TGCGCCAGCAGCCAATATATTTCGTTGGAGCGATCTGGAAACACCATATATTTT. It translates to CASSQYISLERSGNTIYF.

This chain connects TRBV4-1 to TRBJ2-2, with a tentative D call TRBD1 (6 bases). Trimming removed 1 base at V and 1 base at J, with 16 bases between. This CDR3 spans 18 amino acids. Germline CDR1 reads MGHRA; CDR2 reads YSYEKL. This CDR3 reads CASSQVGSGAQNTGELFF. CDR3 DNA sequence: TGCGCCAGCAGCCAAGTGGGTTCAGGGGCCCAGAACACCGGGGAGCTGTTTTTT.

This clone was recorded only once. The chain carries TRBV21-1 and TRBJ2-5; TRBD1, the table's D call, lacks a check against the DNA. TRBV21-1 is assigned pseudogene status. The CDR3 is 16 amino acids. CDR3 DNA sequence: TGTGCCAGCAGCAAATACCCAGGGGGTAAACAAGAGACCCAGTACTTC. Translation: CASSKYPGGKQETQYF.

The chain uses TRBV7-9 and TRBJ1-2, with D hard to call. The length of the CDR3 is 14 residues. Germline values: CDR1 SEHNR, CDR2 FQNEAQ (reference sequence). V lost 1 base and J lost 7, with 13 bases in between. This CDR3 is CASSLVAGIGGYTF. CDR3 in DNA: TGTGCCAGCAGCTTAGTTGCGGGAATTGGTGGCTACACCTTC. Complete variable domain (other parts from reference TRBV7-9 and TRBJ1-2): DTGVSQNPRHKITKRGQNVTFRCDPISEHNRLYWYRQTLGQGPEFLTYFQNEAQLEKSRLLSDRFSAERPKGSFSTLEIQRTEQGDSAMYLCASSLVAGIGGYTFGSGTRLTVV.

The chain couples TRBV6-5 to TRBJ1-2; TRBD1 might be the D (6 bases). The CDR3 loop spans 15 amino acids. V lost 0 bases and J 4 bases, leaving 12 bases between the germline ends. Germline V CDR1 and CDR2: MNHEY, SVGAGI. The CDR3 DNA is TGTGCCAGCAGTTACTCCCTAACAGGGATCTATGGCTACACCTTC. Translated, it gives CASSYSLTGIYGYTF.

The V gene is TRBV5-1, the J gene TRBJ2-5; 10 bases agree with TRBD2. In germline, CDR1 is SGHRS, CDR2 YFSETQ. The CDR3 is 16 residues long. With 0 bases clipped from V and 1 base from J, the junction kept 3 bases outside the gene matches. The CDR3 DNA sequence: TGCGCCAGCAGCTTGGGAGCGGGGGGGTTCCAAGAGACCCAGTACTTC. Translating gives CASSLGAGGFQETQYF.

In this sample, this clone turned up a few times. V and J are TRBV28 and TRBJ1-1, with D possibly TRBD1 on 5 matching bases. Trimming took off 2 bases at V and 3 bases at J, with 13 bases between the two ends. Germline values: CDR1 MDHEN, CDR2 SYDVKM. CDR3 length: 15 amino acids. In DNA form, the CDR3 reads TGTGCCAGCAGTTTAGCGGGGGAAGGGGACACTGAAGCTTTCTTT. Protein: CASSLAGEGDTEAFF.

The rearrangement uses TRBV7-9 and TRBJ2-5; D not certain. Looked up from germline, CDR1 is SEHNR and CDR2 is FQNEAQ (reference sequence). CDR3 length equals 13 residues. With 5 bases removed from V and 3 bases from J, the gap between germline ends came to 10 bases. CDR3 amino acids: CASSPISEETQYF. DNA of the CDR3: TGTGCCAGCAGCCCTATTTCGGAAGAGACCCAGTACTTC.

This chain's CDR3 is CASSLAVGTTYEQYF. CDR3 DNA sequence: TGCGCCAGCAGCTTGGCCGTTGGGACAACCTACGAGCAGTACTTC. V is TRBV5-1 and J is TRBJ2-7; possibly TRBD1 for D (6 bases). The CDR3 loop spans 15 amino acids. Germline CDR1 and CDR2: SGHRS and YFSETQ. V gave up 0 bases and J gave up 2 bases, with 12 bases separating them.

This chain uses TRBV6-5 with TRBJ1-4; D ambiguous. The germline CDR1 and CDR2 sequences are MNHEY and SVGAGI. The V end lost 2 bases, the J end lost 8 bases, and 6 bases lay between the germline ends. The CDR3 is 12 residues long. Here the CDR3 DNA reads TGTGCCAGCAGTTACCTGGAGGAAAAACTGTTTTTT. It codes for CASSYLEEKLFF.

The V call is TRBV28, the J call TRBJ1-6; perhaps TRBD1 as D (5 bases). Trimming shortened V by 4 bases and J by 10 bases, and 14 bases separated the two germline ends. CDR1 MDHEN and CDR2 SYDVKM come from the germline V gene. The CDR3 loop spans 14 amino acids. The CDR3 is CASSWSGKDSPLHF. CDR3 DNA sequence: TGTGCCAGCAGTTGGTCAGGGAAAGACTCACCCCTCCACTTT. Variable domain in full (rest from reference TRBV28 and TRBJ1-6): DVKVTQSSRYLVKRTGEKVFLECVQDMDHENMFWYRQDPGLGLRLIYFSYDVKMKEKGDIPEGYSVSREKKERFSLILESASTNQTSMYLCASSWSGKDSPLHFGNGTRLTVT.

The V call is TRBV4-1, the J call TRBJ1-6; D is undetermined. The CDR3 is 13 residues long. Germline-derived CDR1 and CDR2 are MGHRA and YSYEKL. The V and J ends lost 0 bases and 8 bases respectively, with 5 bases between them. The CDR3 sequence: CASSQDTDSPLHF. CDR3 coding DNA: TGCGCCAGCAGCCAAGATACAGATTCACCCCTCCACTTT.